Detailed here is one T cell receptor beta chain. This specimen belongs to a study of blood T cell repertoires in COVID-19. Study-wide context: Sources were T cells, B-cell-depleted T cells, or PBMCs; the material itself was cDNA or gDNA.

The repertoire was sequenced with immunoSEQ multiplex PCR; TCRdb's copy has only in-frame clones and lacks some. The sample holds approximately 220,000 clones, around 85% seen once. With V trimmed by 4 bases and J by 4 bases, 8 bases remained unmatched. This CDR3 is built from 15 residues. The germline V gene has CDR1 SGHNT and CDR2 YYREEE (reference sequence). The V and J genes are TRBV5-4 and TRBJ2-5; 9 bases are a match to TRBD1. This receptor was taken from a woman between 50 and 59 years old with acute or convalescent COVID-19. The sample consisted of peripheral blood. The CDR3 reads CASSDGTGLRETQYF. For the CDR3, the DNA is TGTGCCAGCAGCGATGGGACAGGGCTAAGAGAGACCCAGTACTTC.